This T cell receptor (beta chain) was identified during a study of radiotherapy plus CTLA-4 blockade in lung cancer. TCRdb keeps only in-frame clones here, not all; method: immunoSEQ multiplex PCR. Of under 55,000 clones listed, roughly 80% were seen once; the top ten hold 2.5% to 4%. V dropped 8 bases and J dropped 4; count of bases not matched to a gene: 4. The CDR3 extends over 14 amino acids. Germline CDR1 and CDR2: SGHNT and YYREEE (reference sequence). This TCR came from a human donor with non-small cell lung cancer who had stable disease on radiotherapy plus ipilimumab. This specimen was peripheral blood, taken from a patient treated with radiotherapy plus ipilimumab. This rearrangement joins TRBV5-4 to TRBJ2-1; TRBD2 agrees at 12 bases. DNA of the CDR3: TGTGCCAGTGTGACTAGCGGGAGATACAATGAGCAGTTCTTC. This translates into CASVTSGRYNEQFF.